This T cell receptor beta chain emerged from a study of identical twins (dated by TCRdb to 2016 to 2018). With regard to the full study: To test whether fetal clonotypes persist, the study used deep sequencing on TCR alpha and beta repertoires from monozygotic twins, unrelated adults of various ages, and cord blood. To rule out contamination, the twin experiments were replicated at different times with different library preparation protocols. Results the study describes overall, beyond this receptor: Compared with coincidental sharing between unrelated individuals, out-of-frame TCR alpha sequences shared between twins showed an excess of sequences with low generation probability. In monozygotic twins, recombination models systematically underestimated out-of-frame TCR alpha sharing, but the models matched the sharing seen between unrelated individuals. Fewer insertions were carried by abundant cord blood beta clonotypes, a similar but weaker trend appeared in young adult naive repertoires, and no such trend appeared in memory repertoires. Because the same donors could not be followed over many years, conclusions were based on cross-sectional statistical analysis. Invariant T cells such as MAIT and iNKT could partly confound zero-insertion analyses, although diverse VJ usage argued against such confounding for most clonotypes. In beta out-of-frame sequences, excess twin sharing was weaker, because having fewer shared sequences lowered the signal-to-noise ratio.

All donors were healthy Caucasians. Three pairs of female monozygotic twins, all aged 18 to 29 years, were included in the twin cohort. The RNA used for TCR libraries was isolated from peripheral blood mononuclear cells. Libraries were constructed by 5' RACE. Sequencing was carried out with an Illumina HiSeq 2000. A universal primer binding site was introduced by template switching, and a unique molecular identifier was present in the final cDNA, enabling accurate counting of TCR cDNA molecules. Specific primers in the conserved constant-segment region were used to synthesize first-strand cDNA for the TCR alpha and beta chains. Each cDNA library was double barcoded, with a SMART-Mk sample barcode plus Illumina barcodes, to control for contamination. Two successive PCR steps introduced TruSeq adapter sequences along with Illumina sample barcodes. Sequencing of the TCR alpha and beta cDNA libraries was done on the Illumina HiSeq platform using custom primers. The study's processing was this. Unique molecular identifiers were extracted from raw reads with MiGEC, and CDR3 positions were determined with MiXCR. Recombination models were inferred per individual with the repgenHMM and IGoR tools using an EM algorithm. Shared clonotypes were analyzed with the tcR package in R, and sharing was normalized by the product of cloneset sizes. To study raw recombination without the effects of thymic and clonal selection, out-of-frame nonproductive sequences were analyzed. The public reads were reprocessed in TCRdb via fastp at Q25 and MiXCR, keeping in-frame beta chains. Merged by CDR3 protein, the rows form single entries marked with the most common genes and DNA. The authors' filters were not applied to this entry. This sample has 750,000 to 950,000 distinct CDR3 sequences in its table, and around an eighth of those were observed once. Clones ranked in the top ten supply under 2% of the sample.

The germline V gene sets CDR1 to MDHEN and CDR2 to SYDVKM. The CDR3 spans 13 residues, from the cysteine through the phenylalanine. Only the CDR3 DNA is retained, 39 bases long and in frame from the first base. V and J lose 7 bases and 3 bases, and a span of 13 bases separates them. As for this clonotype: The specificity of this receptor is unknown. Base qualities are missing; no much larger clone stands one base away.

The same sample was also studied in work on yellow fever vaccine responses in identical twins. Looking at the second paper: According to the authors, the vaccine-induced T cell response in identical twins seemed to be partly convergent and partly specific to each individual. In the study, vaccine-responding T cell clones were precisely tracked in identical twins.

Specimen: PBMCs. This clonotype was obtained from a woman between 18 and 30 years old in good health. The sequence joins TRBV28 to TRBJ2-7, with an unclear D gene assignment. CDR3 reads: CASTSDTGYEQYF. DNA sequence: TGTGCCAGCACCTCCGACACCGGCTACGAGCAGTACTTC.